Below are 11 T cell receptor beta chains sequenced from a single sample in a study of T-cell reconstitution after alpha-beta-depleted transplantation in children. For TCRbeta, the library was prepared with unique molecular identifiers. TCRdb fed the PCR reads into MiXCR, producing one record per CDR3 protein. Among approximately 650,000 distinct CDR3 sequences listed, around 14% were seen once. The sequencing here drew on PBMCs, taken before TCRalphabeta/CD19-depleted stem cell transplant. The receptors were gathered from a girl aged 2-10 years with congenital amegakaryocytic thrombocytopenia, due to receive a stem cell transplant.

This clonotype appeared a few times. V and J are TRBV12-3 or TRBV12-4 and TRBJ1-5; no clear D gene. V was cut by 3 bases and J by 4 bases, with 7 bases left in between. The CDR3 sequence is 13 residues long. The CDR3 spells CASSLSPNQPQHF. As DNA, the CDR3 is TGTGCCAGCAGTTTGTCCCCTAATCAGCCCCAGCATTTT.

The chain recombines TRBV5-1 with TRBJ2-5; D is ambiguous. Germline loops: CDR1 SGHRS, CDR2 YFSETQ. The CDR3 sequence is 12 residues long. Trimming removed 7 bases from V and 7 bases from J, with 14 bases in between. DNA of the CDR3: TGCGCCAGCCTCAGCCCCCTTGGGACCCAGTACTTC. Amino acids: CASLSPLGTQYF. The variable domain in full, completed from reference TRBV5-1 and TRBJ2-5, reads KAGVTQTPRYLIKTRGQQVTLSCSPISGHRSVSWYQQTPGQGLQFLFEYFSETQRNKGNFPGRFSGRQFSNSRSEMNVSTLELGDSALYLCASLSPLGTQYFGPGTRLLVL.

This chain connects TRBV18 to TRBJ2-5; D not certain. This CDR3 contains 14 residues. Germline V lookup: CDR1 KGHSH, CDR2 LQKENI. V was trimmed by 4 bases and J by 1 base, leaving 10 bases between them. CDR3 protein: CASSLPPSQETQYF. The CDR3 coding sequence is TGTGCCAGCTCACTACCGCCCAGCCAAGAGACCCAGTACTTC.

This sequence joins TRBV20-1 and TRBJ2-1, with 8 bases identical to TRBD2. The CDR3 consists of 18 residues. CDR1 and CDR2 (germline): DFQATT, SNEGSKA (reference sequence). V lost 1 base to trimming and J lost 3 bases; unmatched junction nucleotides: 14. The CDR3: CSARVKLFREGVYNEQFF. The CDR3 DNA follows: TGCAGTGCTAGAGTGAAGTTGTTTCGGGAGGGAGTCTACAATGAGCAGTTCTTC.

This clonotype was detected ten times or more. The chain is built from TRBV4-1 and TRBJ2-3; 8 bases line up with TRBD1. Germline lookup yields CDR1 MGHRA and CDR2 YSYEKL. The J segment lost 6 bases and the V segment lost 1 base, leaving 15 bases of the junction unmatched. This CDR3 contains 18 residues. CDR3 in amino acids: CASSQGPGRTGIYDTQYF. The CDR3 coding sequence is TGCGCCAGCAGCCAAGGTCCGGGAAGGACAGGGATCTATGATACGCAGTATTTT.

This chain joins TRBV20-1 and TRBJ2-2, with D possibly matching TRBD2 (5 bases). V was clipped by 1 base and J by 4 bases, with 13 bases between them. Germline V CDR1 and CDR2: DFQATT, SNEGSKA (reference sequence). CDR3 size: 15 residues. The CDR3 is CSARGHRRGTGELFF. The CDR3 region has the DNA TGCAGTGCTAGAGGGCACCGACGGGGCACCGGGGAGCTGTTTTTT.

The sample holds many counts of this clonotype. In DNA, the CDR3 is TGCGCCAGCAGCTTGGGACAGGAAGGGAATGGCTACACCTTC. Translation: CASSLGQEGNGYTF. The rearrangement links TRBV5-1 to TRBJ1-2; D is perhaps TRBD1 (6 bases). V lost 0 bases and J lost 6, with 12 bases in between. Germline values: CDR1 SGHRS, CDR2 YFSETQ. The CDR3 extends over 14 amino acids. Using reference TRBV5-1 and TRBJ1-2 for the parts outside the CDR3, the full variable domain is KAGVTQTPRYLIKTRGQQVTLSCSPISGHRSVSWYQQTPGQGLQFLFEYFSETQRNKGNFPGRFSGRQFSNSRSEMNVSTLELGDSALYLCASSLGQEGNGYTFGSGTRLTVV.

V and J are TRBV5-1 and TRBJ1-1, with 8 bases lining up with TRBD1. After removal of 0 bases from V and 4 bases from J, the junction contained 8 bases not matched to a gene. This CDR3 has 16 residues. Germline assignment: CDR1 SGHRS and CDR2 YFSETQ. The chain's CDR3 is CASSLEGMTGATEAFF. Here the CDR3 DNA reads TGCGCCAGCAGCTTGGAGGGCATGACAGGGGCCACTGAAGCTTTCTTT. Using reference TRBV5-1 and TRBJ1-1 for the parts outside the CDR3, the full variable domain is KAGVTQTPRYLIKTRGQQVTLSCSPISGHRSVSWYQQTPGQGLQFLFEYFSETQRNKGNFPGRFSGRQFSNSRSEMNVSTLELGDSALYLCASSLEGMTGATEAFFGQGTRLTVV.

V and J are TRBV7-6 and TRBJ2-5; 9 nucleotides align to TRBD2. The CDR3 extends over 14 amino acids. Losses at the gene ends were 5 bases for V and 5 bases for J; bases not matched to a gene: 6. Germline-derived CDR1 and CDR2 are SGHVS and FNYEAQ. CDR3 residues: CASSKISGSETQYF. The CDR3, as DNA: TGTGCCAGCAGCAAAATTAGCGGGAGTGAGACCCAGTACTTC.

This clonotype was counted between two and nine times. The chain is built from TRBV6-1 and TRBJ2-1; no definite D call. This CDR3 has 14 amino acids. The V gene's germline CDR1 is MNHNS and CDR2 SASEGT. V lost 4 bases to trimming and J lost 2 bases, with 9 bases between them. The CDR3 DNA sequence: TGTGCCAGCAGTGTCCCTACAACCTACAATGAGCAGTTCTTC. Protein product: CASSVPTTYNEQFF.

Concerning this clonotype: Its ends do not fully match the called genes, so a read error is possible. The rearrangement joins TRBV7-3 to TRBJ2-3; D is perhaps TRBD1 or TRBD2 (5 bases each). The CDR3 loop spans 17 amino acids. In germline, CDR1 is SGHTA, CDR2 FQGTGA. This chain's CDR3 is CASSTSGTYRVADTQFF. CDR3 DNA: TGTGCCAGCAGCACCTCCGGGACGTACCGAGTCGCAGATACGCAGTTTTTT.